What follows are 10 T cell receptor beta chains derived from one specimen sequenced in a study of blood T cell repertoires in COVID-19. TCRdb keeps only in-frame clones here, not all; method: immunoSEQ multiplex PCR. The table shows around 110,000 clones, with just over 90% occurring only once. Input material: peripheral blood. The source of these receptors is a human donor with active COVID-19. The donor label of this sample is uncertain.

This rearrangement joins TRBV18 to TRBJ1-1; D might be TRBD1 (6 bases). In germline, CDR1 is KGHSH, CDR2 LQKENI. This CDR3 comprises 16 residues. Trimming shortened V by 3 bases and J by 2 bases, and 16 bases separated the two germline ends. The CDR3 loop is CASSPPQGRGNTEAFF. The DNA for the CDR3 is TGTGCCAGCTCACCCCCACAGGGTAGGGGAAACACTGAAGCTTTCTTT.

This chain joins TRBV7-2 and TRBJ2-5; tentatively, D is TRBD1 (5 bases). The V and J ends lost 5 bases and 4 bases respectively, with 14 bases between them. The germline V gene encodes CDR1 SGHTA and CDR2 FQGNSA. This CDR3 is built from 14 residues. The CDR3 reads CASSPARVPETQYF. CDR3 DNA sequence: TGTGCCAGCAGCCCGGCCAGGGTCCCAGAGACCCAGTACTTC.

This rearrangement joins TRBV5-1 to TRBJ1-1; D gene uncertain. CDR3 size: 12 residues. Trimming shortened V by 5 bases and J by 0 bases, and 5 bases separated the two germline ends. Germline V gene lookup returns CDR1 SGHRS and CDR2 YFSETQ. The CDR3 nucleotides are TGCGCCAGCAGACAGATGAACACTGAAGCTTTCTTT. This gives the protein CASRQMNTEAFF.

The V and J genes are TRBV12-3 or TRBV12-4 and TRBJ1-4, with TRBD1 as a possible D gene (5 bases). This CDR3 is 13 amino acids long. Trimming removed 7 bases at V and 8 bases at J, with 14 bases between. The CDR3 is CASTPRPGEKLFF. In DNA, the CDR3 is TGTGCCAGCACTCCCCGCCCAGGGGAAAAACTGTTTTTT.

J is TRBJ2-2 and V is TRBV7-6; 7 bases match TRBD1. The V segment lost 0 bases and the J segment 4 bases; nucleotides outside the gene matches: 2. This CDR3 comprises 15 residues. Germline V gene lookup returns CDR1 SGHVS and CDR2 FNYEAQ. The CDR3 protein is CASSLAGQPTGELFF. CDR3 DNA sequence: TGTGCCAGCAGCTTAGCGGGACAGCCCACCGGGGAGCTGTTTTTT. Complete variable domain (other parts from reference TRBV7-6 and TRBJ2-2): GAGVSQSPRYKVTKRGQDVALRCDPISGHVSLYWYRQALGQGPEFLTYFNYEAQQDKSGLPNDRFSAERPEGSISTLTIQRTEQRDSAMYRCASSLAGQPTGELFFGEGSRLTVL.

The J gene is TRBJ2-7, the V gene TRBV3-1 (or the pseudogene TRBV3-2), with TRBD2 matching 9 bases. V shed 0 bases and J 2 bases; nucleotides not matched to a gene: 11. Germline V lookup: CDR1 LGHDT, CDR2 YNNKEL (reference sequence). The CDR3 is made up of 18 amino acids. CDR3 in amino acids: CASSQDLGGGALPYEQYF. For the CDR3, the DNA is TGTGCCAGCAGCCAAGATCTTGGCGGGGGGGCCCTCCCCTACGAGCAGTACTTC.

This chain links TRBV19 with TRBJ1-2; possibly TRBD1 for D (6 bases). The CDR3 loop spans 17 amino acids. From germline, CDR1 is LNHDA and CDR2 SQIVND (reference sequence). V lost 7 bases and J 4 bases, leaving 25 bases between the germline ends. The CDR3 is CASTSRWTESPLYGYTF. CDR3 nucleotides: TGTGCCAGTACCAGCCGATGGACAGAATCCCCCCTCTATGGCTACACCTTC.

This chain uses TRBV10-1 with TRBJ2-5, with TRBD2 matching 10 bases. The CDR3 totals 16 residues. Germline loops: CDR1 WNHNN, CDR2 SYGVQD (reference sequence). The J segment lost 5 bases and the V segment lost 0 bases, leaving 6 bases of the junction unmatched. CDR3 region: CASSESLAGARETQYF. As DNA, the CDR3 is TGCGCCAGCAGTGAGTCGCTAGCGGGGGCGAGGGAGACCCAGTACTTC.

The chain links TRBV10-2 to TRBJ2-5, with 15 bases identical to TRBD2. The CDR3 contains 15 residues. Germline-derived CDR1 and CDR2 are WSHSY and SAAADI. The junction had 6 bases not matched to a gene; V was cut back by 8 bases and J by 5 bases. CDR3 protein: CASRTSGGAGETQYF. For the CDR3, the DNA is TGCGCCAGCCGGACTAGCGGGGGGGCAGGGGAGACCCAGTACTTC.

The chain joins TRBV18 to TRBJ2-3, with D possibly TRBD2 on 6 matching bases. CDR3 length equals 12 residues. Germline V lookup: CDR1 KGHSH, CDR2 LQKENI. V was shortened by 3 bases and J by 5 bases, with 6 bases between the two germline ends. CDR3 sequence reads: CASSPEGDTQYF. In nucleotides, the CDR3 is TGTGCCAGCTCACCGGAGGGAGATACGCAGTATTTT.